This TCR beta chain was captured by sequencing in a study of blood T cell repertoires in COVID-19. This CDR3 has 21 residues. With 4 bases removed from V and 10 bases from J, the gap between germline ends came to 38 bases. Produced via immunoSEQ multiplex PCR; TCRdb's table is partial and in-frame only. The table includes about 7,000 clones, about 82% detected once. The TCR originated in a woman aged 55-70 years with active COVID-19. The rearrangement links TRBV23-1 to TRBJ2-1; D is perhaps TRBD2 (6 bases). TRBV23-1 is identified as an open reading frame with a role that is uncertain. Sequencing used peripheral blood. The CDR3 DNA is TGCGCCAGCAGTCCAGAGGGCAAGGTGGAACCCAGGACTATTGGGGTAGAGGAGCAGTTCTTC. Translating gives CASSPEGKVEPRTIGVEEQFF.